The source of this T cell receptor (beta chain) is a study of blood T cell repertoires in COVID-19. Study context: Samples representing acute and convalescent COVID-19 were sourced from the United States, Italy and Spain. The cDNA or gDNA used as material had been derived from T cells, B-cell-depleted T cells, or PBMCs.

A single count supports this clone. Germline V gives CDR1 KGHSH, CDR2 LQKENI. The length of the CDR3 is 12 residues. Trimming stripped 2 bases from V and 6 bases from J, with 8 bases between. Sequenced by immunoSEQ multiplex PCR; TCRdb stores in-frame clones only, minus some. The data hold 250,000 to 300,000 clones, with around 78% observed a single time. This TCR came from a man in his 60s who had recovered from COVID-19. The material sequenced was peripheral blood. This chain links TRBV18 with TRBJ2-7; D is perhaps TRBD1 (5 bases). The CDR3 DNA follows: TGTGCCAGCTCACCAAACAGGTTCGAGCAGTACTTC. This codes for CASSPNRFEQYF.